This entry is about one T cell receptor (beta chain). This sample was taken from a study of blood T cell repertoires in COVID-19. Across the whole study: In each case, the material was cDNA or gDNA derived from T cells, B-cell-depleted T cells, or PBMCs.

Participants were placed into cohorts based on the clinical history they reported. The recovered donors of Cohort 3 showed two negative PCRs, clearance, or symptom resolution. In the source study's methods: Researchers report that nucleated cell counts were estimated from reference gene primer amplification. Assay used: immunoSEQ multiplex PCR; TCRdb lists only in-frame clones, some missing. That table furnishes V, J and clone size, whereas the DNA furnished D and trimming. The sample has around 360,000 clones; roughly 87% are singletons. The CDR3 length is 16 residues. The trim removed 6 bases at V and 7 bases at J, leaving 11 bases unmatched. CDR1 and CDR2 (germline): MDHEN, SYDVKM.

Sequencing input: PBMCs or T cells enriched from blood (not recorded which). The source of this sequence is a woman in her 30s who had recovered from COVID-19. The chain couples TRBV28 to TRBJ2-1; 11 positions match TRBD2. In DNA, the CDR3 is TGTGCCAGCAGCACCAGACTAGCGGGATATTTTAATGAGCAGTTCTTC. It yields the protein CASSTRLAGYFNEQFF. The complete variable domain, with remaining parts taken from reference TRBV28 and TRBJ2-1, reads DVKVTQSSRYLVKRTGEKVFLECVQDMDHENMFWYRQDPGLGLRLIYFSYDVKMKEKGDIPEGYSVSREKKERFSLILESASTNQTSMYLCASSTRLAGYFNEQFFGPGTRLTVL.